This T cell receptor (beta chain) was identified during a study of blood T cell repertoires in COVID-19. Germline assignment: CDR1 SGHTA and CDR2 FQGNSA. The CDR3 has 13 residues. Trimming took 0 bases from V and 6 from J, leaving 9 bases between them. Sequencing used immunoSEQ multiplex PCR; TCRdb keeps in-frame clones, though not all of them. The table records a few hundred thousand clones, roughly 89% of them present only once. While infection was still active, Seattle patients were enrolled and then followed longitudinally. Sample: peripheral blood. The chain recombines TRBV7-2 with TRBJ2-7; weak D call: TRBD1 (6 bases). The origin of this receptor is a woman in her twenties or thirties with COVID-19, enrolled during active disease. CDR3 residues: CASSLAADSEQYF. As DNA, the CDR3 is TGTGCCAGCAGCTTAGCGGCGGACAGCGAGCAGTACTTC.